This T cell receptor (beta chain) was identified during a study of blood T cells in healthy people across ages. The CDR3 extends over 15 amino acids. The germline V and J ends were trimmed by 0 bases and 6 bases, with 14 bases remaining between them. Germline V gene lookup returns CDR1 SQVTM and CDR2 ANQGSEA. A second PCR of about 6 to 12 cycles used a sample-barcoded 5' primer and a J-beta primer mix. TCRdb re-called the 5' RACE reads with MiXCR, one entry per CDR3 protein. The repertoire consists of approximately 800,000 distinct CDR3 sequences, with 55% to 65% occurring once and the leading ten covering about a quarter. There were healthy Caucasian individuals from Russia, aged roughly 6 to 95, serving as donors.

The sample comprised blood. This TCR derives from a man younger than 40 in good health. V is TRBV29-1 and J is TRBJ1-4, with D possibly being TRBD1 (6 bases). DNA of the CDR3: TGCAGCGTTGAAGACGTCAGGGGCGCCGATGAAAAACTGTTTTTT. This encodes CSVEDVRGADEKLFF.